Given below is one T cell receptor (beta chain) in context. The antigen is undetermined. The data were obtained in a study of T cell responses to AZD1222 COVID-19 vaccine. At the level of the study: Analyses pooled second doses at about 4 or about 12 weeks.

Study conclusions and caveats: Reportedly, nearly half of unique spike TCRs recognized epitopes outside B.1.351/B.1.1.7 mutations. Only 5 or 6 people who got AZD1222 tested seropositive at baseline.

Profiled with immunoSEQ multiplex PCR; TCRdb holds only in-frame clones, not every one. The sample records around 130,000 clones, around nine tenths being singletons. This CDR3 is 12 amino acids long. Between the trimmed V and J ends, which lost 3 bases and 0 bases, there was a span of 6 bases. CDR1 is GTSNPN and CDR2 is SVGIG in the germline V gene (reference sequence). The receptor was derived from an adult in good health. The genes are TRBV30 and TRBJ2-7, with D uncertain. The sample here was peripheral blood, taken on day 0 of AZD1222 vaccination. The CDR3, as DNA: TGTGCCTGGAGCCATAGCTCCTACGAGCAGTACTTC. Protein product: CAWSHSSYEQYF.